Listed below are T cell receptor beta chains from one sample, sequenced in a study of T cells in Graves' hyperthyroidism and ophthalmopathy. TCRdb re-called the multiplex PCR reads with MiXCR, one entry per CDR3 protein. This sample has nearly 600,000 distinct CDR3 sequences, with 13% to 15% found just once. The sequenced sample was blood. All receptors derive from a woman aged 18-29 years with Graves' ophthalmopathy. Both conserved end residues are part of each CDR3. D genes are given only for firm matches. Size is omitted from some rows. Given values are once, few, many or a class for expanded clones.

v_call	clone_size	j_call	d_call	cdr3_aa	cdr3_nt
TRBV9	many	TRBJ2-1	NA	CASSDQGFPYNEQFF	TGTGCCAGCAGCGATCAGGGATTTCCTTACAATGAGCAGTTCTTC
TRBV20-1	many	TRBJ1-5	NA	CSASLGAKDQPQHF	TGCAGTGCTAGTTTGGGGGCAAAAGATCAGCCCCAGCATTTT
TRBV28	many	TRBJ2-4	NA	CASSLEGVAKNIQYF	TGTGCCAGCAGTTTGGAGGGGGTGGCCAAAAACATTCAGTACTTC
TRBV19	NA	TRBJ1-1	NA	CASRNSPEAFF	TGTGCCAGTAGAAACAGCCCTGAAGCTTTCTTT
TRBV5-8	many	TRBJ2-5	NA	CASRRGGAQETQYF	TGTGCCAGCAGGAGAGGGGGGGCACAAGAGACCCAGTACTTC
TRBV9	few	TRBJ2-7	TRBD1	CASSVGSRGNYEQYF	TGTGCCAGCAGCGTAGGGTCCAGGGGGAACTACGAGCAGTACTTC
TRBV6-1	many	TRBJ2-3	TRBD2	CASSDGLAPDTQYF	TGTGCCAGCAGTGATGGACTAGCTCCAGATACGCAGTATTTT
TRBV19	few	TRBJ1-2	TRBD1	CASSPIGGGYGYTF	TGTGCCAGTAGCCCGATAGGGGGCGGCTATGGCTACACCTTC
TRBV5-6	few	TRBJ2-3	NA	CASSFGRLVLDTQYF	TGTGCCAGCAGCTTTGGTCGACTAGTCCTAGATACGCAGTATTTT
TRBV7-9	many	TRBJ2-3	TRBD2	CASSLRTSGNTDTQYF	TGTGCCAGCAGCCTACGGACTAGCGGGAACACAGATACGCAGTATTTT
TRBV4-1	few	TRBJ1-5	NA	CASSQGHGNQPQHF	TGCGCCAGCAGCCAGGGACACGGGAATCAGCCCCAGCATTTT
TRBV28	many	TRBJ2-7	TRBD2	CATSGGGPYEQYF	TGTGCCACTTCGGGGGGAGGGCCATACGAGCAGTACTTC
TRBV10-3	many	TRBJ1-1	NA	CAISEWGVNTEAFF	TGTGCCATCAGTGAGTGGGGGGTCAACACTGAAGCTTTCTTT
TRBV6-1	many	TRBJ1-5	TRBD1	CASRPGQDGRNQPQHF	TGTGCCAGCAGACCGGGACAGGACGGGCGCAATCAGCCCCAGCATTTT